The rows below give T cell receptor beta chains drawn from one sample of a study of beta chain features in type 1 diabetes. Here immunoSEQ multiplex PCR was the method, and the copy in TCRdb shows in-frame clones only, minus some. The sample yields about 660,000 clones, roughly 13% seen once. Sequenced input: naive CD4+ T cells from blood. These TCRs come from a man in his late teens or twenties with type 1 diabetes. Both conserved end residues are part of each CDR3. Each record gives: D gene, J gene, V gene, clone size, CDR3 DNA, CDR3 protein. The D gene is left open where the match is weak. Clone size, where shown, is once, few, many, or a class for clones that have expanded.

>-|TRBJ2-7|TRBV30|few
TGTGCCTGGAGCAGTCCGGGCCCCGAGCAGTACTTC
CAWSSPGPEQYF
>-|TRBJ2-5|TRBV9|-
TGTGCCAGCAGCGTAACTACCGACATGGCCCAGTACTTC
CASSVTTDMAQYF
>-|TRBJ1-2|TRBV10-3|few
TGTGCCATCACCTTGGGGACGGATAGCAGCGAAGGGGGCTACACCTTC
CAITLGTDSSEGGYTF
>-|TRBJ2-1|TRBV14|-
TGTGCCAGCAGCCAATCCGGAGCAGTGGTCTACAATGAGCAGTTCTTC
CASSQSGAVVYNEQFF
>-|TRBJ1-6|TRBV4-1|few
TGCGCCAGCAGCCAAGGATTGGCCAGGCCGAATTCACCCCTCCACTTT
CASSQGLARPNSPLHF
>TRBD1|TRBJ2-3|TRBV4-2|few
TGTGCCAGCAGCCAAGGGACAGGGAGAGATACGCAGTATTTT
CASSQGTGRDTQYF
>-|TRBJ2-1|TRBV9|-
TGTGCCAGCAGTGTTACTGGGCACTACAATGAGCAGTTCTTC
CASSVTGHYNEQFF
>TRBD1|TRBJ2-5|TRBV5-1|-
TGCGCCAGCAGCCAGACAGGGGATGAGACCCAGTACTTC
CASSQTGDETQYF
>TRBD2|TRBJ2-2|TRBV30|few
TGTGCCTGGGGGCGAAAGGGGTTGCTAGCGGGAGTTCACGGGGAGCTGTTTTTT
CAWGRKGLLAGVHGELFF
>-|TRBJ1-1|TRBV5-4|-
TGTGCCAGCAGCTTACCACAGGGCCGGGGCAGTACTGAAGCTTTCTTT
CASSLPQGRGSTEAFF
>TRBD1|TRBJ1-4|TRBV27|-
TGTGCCAGCAGTTTGGAAGGGGGCTACGAAAAACTGTTTTTT
CASSLEGGYEKLFF
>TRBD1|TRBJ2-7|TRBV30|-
TGTGCCTGGAGTGGCAGGGGGCAGGGTGAGCAGTACTTC
CAWSGRGQGEQYF
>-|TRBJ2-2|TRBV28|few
TGTGCCAGCAGGTCGGGACAGAACACCGGGGAGCTGTTTTTT
CASRSGQNTGELFF
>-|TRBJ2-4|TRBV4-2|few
TGTGCCAGCAGCCAAGGGTTCCGGGACACCAAAAACATTCAGTACTTC
CASSQGFRDTKNIQYF
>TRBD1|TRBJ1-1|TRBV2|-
TGTGCCAGCAGGCGTACAGGGGGCGACACTGAAGCTTTCTTT
CASRRTGGDTEAFF
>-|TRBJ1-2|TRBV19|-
TGTGCCAGTAGTATTCCGGGTGGCTACACCTTC
CASSIPGGYTF
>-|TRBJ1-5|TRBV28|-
TGTGCCAGCAACCAAGTCTCTCAGCCCCAGCATTTT
CASNQVSQPQHF
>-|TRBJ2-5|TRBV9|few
TGTGCCAGCAGCTCCAGTGGACTACAAGAGACCCAGTACTTC
CASSSSGLQETQYF
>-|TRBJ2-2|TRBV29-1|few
TGCAGCGTTGATGGGGGGACGAACACCGGGGAGCTGTTTTTT
CSVDGGTNTGELFF
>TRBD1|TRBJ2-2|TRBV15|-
TGTGCCACCAGCAGGGACAGGGTCACCGGGGAGCTGTTTTTT
CATSRDRVTGELFF
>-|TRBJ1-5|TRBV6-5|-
TGTGCCAGCAGTTACTCGGCCACGCCGGGCAATCAGCCCCAGCATTTT
CASSYSATPGNQPQHF
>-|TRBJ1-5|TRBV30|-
TGTGCCTGGGCGGTCCGGGGGTTTCAGCCCCAGCATTTT
CAWAVRGFQPQHF
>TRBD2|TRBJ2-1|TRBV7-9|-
TGTGCCAGCAGCCGAGGACTAGCGGGAGGAGGTGAGCAGTTCTTC
CASSRGLAGGGEQFF
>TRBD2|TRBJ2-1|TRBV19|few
TGTGCCAGTTCATCCCTAGCGGGAGGATTCTACAATGAGCAGTTCTTC
CASSSLAGGFYNEQFF
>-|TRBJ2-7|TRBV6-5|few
TGTGCCAGCAGTCGGACGCCCGACAATTTCTACGAGCAGTACTTC
CASSRTPDNFYEQYF
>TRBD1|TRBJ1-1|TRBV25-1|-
TGTGCCAGCAGTAACCTACAGGGGGCTAGGACTGAAGCTTTCTTT
CASSNLQGARTEAFF
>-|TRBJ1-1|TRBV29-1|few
TGCAGCGTTGACGATCGACCCAAGAACACTGAAGCTTTCTTT
CSVDDRPKNTEAFF
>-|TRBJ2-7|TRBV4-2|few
TGTGCCAGCAGCCAAGTAAAGGACAGATCCTACGAGCAGTACTTC
CASSQVKDRSYEQYF
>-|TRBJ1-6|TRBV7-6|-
TGTGCCAGCAGCTTAGGGGAGAATTCACCCCTCCACTTT
CASSLGENSPLHF
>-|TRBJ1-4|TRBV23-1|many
TGCGCCAGCAGTCAAGAAAAACTGTTTTTT
CASSQEKLFF
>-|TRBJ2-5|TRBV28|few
TGTGCCAGCAGGCTAAGCGTCCAAGAGACCCAGTACTTC
CASRLSVQETQYF
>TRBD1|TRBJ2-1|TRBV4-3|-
TGCGCCAGCAGCCCGATGTGGACAGGGGGCTCCTACAATGAGCAGTTCTTC
CASSPMWTGGSYNEQFF
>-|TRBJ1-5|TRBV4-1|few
TGCGCCAGCAGCCAAGCACAGGGTAGGTTCGATCAGCCCCAGCATTTT
CASSQAQGRFDQPQHF
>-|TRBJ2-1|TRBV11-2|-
TGTGCCAGCAGCCAACTCATAGCTCATGGGGAGCAGTTCTTC
CASSQLIAHGEQFF
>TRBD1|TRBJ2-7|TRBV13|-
TGTGCCAGCAGCACAACCGGGACAGGGGGATCGCGCGAGCAGTACTTC
CASSTTGTGGSREQYF
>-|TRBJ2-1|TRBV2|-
TGTGCGAGCCTCCGGGACACGCAGTTCTTC
CASLRDTQFF
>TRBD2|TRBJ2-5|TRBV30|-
TGTGCCTGGAGTGTCTCGGAGACTAGCGGTCAGTACTTC
CAWSVSETSGQYF
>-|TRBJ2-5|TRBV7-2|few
TGTGCCAGCAGCCCGTTTCTGGAGACCCAGTACTTC
CASSPFLETQYF
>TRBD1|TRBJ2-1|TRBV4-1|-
TGCGCCAGCAAGGCCGGGACAGCGTACAATGAGCAGTTCTTC
CASKAGTAYNEQFF
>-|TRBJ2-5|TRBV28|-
TGTGCCAGCACCCCCGGGGCCTTTCGTCAGGTGACCCAGTACTTC
CASTPGAFRQVTQYF
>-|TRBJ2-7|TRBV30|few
TGTGCCTGGGTCCGGGCCTACGAGCAGTACTTC
CAWVRAYEQYF
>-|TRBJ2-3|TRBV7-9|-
TGTGCCAGCAGCTTAGCGGTTAGGACAGATACGCAGTATTTT
CASSLAVRTDTQYF
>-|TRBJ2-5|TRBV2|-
TGTGCCAGCAGGCCGTACGTAGCTCGGGAGACCCAGTACTTC
CASRPYVARETQYF
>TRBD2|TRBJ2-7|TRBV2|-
TGTGCCAGCACCCCGCTAGCGGGGGACGAGCAGTACTTC
CASTPLAGDEQYF
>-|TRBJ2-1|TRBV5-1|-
TGCGCCAGCACCTCACTCGGGCGCGAGGACAATGAGCAGTTCTTC
CASTSLGREDNEQFF
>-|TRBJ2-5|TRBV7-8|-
TGTGCCAGCAGCTTAGCGGGCAGCCAAGAGACCCAGTACTTC
CASSLAGSQETQYF
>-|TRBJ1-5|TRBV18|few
TGTGCCAGCTCACCCAACAGGGACAATCAGCCCCAGCATTTT
CASSPNRDNQPQHF
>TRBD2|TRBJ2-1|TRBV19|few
TGTGCCAGTAGTCGCCTAGCGGGGGACAATGAGCAGTTCTTC
CASSRLAGDNEQFF
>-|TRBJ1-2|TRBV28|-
TGTGCCAGCAGCCTCGGCGGACGGCGCTATGGCTACACCTTC
CASSLGGRRYGYTF
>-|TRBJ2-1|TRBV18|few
TGTGCCAGCTCACCACTCTCGGCGGGGTCCTACAATGAGCAGTTCTTC
CASSPLSAGSYNEQFF
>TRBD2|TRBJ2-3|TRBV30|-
TGTGCCTGGAGTTCCGGGACTAGCGGGATCACAGATACGCAGTATTTT
CAWSSGTSGITDTQYF